This section outlines one T cell receptor (beta chain) sequence together with its context. This clone showed up just once. Its antigen specificity is not known. The record has no base qualities; no much larger clone is one base away. The trial excluded patients who had a history of autoimmune disease or were on systemic immunosuppression. Peripheral blood for TCR sequencing was collected from all dose cohorts at baseline, on cycle 4 day 1, and on cycle 7 day 1. The samples were drawn from a first-in-human, open-label, multicenter phase I dose-escalation trial of ivuxolimab. Adults with locally advanced or metastatic melanoma, renal cell carcinoma, hepatocellular carcinoma or head and neck squamous cell carcinoma were enrolled in the trial. Before TCR sequencing, CD4+ T cells and CD8+ T cells were sorted from peripheral blood as separate populations. The CDR3 runs 18 residues from the cysteine to the phenylalanine. The retained sequence is limited to the CDR3, 54 bases, with the frame set at the first base. Based on the germline V gene, the CDR1 and CDR2 sequences are SGHAT and FQNNGV. V is pruned by 0 bases and J by 6 bases, leaving 12 bases of the junction without a gene match.

The source of the sample is a study of OX40 agonist ivuxolimab in advanced cancers. Background on the whole study: Ivuxolimab was an agonistic, fully human IgG2 monoclonal antibody directed against OX40 (CD134), a costimulatory receptor. A male proportion of about 79% and a mean age of around 60 years, ranging from 23 to 79, were recorded for the dose-escalation cohort. The point of sequencing TCRbeta in the periphery was to test whether ivuxolimab changed TCR sequence diversity and drove clonal T-cell expansion. Patients were allowed to have had prior anti-PD-1, anti-PD-L1 or anti-CTLA-4 therapy, and approximately 40% of the dose-escalation patients had been treated with checkpoint inhibitors. Partial responses occurred in three dose-escalation patients: two with cutaneous melanoma and one with hepatocellular carcinoma. The monotherapy dose-escalation portion (N ≈ 57 patients) of the phase I ivuxolimab trial is reported in the paper. Intravenous ivuxolimab was administered to patients every 2 weeks at six dose levels: 0.01, 0.1, 0.3, 1.5, 3 and 10 mg/kg. Among the approximately 50 dose-escalation patients, 19 had hepatocellular carcinoma, about 15 melanoma, 9 renal cell carcinoma and 9 head and neck cancer. Results and caveats for the whole study, not just this receptor: At doses of 0.1 to 3.0 mg/kg, clonal expansion of both CD4+ and CD8+ T cells in blood was seen between baseline and week 6. After ivuxolimab, CD8+ T cells had more expanded clones than CD4+ T cells on average. In the 0.1-3.0 mg/kg groups, partial responders were among the patients with the lowest normalized peripheral clonal expansion, particularly in CD8+ T cells. The antigen specificity of the peripheral T cells that underwent clonal expansion was not determined. Low levels of normalized T-cell clonal expansion were also seen in some patients who did not respond.

For sequencing of the TCRbeta CDR3 region, genomic DNA was extracted from the sorted cells. The immunoSEQ Assay was used to sequence the TCRbeta CDR3 regions. TCRdb provides this immuneACCESS table in a form limited to in-frame rearrangements. Some clones are lacking; in checked studies, under half of them reflect an unresolved V gene, and why the rest are absent is not known. Counted in this sample were about 84,000 clones; over 85% of them appeared once. The top ten clones comprise more than 9.5% of the sample. The sequencing used CD4+ or CD8+ T cells sorted from blood, collected in a trial of the OX40 agonist ivuxolimab. The source of this sequence is an adult with an advanced solid tumor such as melanoma, head and neck, liver or kidney cancer. The chain is encoded by TRBV11-2 joined to TRBJ2-1; the junction holds 9 bases that match TRBD2. In nucleotides, the sequence is TGTGCCAGCAGCTTAGAGTTCGGACTAGCGCATAACGGCAATGAGCAGTTCTTC. This encodes CASSLEFGLAHNGNEQFF. The CDR3 plus the reference TRBV11-2 and TRBJ2-1 genes for the other parts give the full variable domain: EAGVAQSPRYKIIEKRQSVAFWCNPISGHATLYWYQQILGQGPKLLIQFQNNGVVDDSQLPKDRFSAERLKGVDSTLKIQPAKLEDSAVYLCASSLEFGLAHNGNEQFFGPGTRLTVL.